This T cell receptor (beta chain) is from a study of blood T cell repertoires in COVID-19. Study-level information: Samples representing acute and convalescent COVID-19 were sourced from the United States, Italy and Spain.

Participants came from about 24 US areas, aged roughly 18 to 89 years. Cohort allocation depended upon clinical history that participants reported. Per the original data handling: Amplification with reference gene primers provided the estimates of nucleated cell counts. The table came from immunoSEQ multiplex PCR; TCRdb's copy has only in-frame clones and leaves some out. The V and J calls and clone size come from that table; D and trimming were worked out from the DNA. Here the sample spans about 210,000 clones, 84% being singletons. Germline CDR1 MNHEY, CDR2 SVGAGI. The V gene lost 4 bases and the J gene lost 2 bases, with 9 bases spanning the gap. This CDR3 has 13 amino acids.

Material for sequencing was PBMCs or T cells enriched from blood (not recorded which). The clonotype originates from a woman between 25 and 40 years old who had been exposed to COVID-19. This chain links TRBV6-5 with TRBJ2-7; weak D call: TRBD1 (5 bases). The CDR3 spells CASSFDSTYEQYF. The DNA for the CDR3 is TGTGCCAGCAGTTTTGACAGCACCTACGAGCAGTACTTC.